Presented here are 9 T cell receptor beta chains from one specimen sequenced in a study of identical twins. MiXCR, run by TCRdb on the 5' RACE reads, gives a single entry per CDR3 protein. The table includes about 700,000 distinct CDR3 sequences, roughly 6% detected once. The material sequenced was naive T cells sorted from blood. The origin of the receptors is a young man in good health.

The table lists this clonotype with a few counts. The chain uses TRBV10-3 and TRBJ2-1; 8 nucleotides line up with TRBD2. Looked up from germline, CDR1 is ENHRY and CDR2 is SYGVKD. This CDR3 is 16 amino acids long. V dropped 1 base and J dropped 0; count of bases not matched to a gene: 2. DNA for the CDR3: TGTGCCATCAGTGAGTTCAGCGGGAGCTCCTACAATGAGCAGTTCTTC. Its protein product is CAISEFSGSSYNEQFF.

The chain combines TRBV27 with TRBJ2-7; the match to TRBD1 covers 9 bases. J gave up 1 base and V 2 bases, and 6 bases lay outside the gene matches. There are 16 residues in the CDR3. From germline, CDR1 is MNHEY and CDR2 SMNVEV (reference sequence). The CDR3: CASSLGPGTGSYEQYF. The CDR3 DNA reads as TGTGCCAGCAGTTTAGGTCCCGGGACAGGGTCCTACGAGCAGTACTTC.

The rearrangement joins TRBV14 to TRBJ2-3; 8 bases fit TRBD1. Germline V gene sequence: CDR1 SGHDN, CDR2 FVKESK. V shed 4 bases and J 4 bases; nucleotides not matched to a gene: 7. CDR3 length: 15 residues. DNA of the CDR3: TGTGCCAGCAGCCCTACTGGGACAGGACCAGATACGCAGTATTTT. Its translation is CASSPTGTGPDTQYF.

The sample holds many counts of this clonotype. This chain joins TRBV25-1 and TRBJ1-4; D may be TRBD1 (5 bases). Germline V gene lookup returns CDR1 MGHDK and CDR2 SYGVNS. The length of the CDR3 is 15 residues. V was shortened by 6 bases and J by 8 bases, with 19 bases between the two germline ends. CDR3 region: CASSPQGIGDEKLFF. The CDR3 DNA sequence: TGTGCCAGCAGCCCCCAAGGGATAGGGGACGAAAAACTGTTTTTT.

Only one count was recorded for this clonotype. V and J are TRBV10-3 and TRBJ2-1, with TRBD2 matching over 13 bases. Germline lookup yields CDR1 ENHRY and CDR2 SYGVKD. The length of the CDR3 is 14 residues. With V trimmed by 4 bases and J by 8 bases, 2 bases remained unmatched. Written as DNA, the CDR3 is TGTGCCATCAGTGGGACTAGCGGGAGTGATGAGCAGTTCTTC. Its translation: CAISGTSGSDEQFF.

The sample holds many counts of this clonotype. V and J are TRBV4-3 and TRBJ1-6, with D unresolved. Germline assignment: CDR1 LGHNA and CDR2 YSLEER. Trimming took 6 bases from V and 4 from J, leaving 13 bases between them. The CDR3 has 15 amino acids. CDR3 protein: CASSQRTGYNSPLHF. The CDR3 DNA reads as TGCGCCAGCAGTCAGAGGACGGGGTATAATTCACCCCTCCACTTT.

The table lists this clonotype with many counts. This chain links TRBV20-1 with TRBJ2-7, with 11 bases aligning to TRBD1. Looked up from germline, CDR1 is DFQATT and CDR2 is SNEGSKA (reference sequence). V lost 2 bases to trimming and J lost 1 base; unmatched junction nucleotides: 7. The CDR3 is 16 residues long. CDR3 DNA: TGCAGTGCTAGACCCCCCCGGGACAGGGGGTCCTACGAGCAGTACTTC. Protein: CSARPPRDRGSYEQYF.

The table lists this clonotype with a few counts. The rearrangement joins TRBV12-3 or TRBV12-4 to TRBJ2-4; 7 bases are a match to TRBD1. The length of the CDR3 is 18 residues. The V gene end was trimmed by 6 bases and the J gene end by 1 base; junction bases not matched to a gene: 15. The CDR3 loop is CASSAEPQGVWAKNIQYF. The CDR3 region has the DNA TGTGCCAGCAGCGCCGAGCCGCAGGGGGTTTGGGCCAAAAACATTCAGTACTTC.

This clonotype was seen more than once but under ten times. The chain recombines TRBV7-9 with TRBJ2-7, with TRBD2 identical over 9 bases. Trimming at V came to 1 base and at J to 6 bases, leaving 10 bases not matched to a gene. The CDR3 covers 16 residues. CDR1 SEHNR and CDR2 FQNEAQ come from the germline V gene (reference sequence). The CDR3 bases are TGTGCCAGCAGCTTAGATCGCGGGAGGGCCGGGCTCGAGCAGTACGTC. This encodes CASSLDRGRAGLEQYV.